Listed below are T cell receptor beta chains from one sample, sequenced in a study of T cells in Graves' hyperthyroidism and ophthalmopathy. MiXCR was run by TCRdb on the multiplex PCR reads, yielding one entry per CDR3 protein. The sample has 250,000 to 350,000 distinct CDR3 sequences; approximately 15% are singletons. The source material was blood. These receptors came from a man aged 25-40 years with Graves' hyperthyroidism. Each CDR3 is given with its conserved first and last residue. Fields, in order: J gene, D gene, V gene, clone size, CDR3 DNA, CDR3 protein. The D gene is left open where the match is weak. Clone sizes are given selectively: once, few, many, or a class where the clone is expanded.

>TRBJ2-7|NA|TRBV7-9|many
TGTGCCAGCAGCTTAGAGATCCACGAGCAGTACTTC
CASSLEIHEQYF
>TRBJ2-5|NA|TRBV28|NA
TGTGCCAGCAGTTTGACCCGGGCTAGACAAGAGACCCAGTACTTC
CASSLTRARQETQYF
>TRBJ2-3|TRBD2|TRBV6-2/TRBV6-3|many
TGTGCCAGCAGTTACGAGACTAGCGGCTACACAGATACGCAGTATTTT
CASSYETSGYTDTQYF
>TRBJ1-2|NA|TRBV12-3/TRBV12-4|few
TGTGCCAGCAGTCCGGGTGGGATCAGCTATGGCTACACCTTC
CASSPGGISYGYTF
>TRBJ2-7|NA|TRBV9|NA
TGTGCCAGCAGCACTCGCCCCGGTAGGTCCTACGAGCAGTACTTC
CASSTRPGRSYEQYF
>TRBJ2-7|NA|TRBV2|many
TGTGCCATGCGGGCCGGAGAGGGGCCCTACGAGCAGTACTTC
CAMRAGEGPYEQYF
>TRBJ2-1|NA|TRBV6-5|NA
TGTGCCAGCAGTTACTCGAAGGTACCGGGGTACTACAATGAGCAGTTCTTC
CASSYSKVPGYYNEQFF
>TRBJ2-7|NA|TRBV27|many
TGTGCCAGCAGTTTGGCAGCTGGCTACGAGCAGTACTTC
CASSLAAGYEQYF
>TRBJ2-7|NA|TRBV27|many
TGTGCCAGCAGTTTAAATGGCAGATCCTACGAGCAGTACTTC
CASSLNGRSYEQYF
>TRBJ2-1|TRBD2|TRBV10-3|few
TGTGCCATCGCGGGAGAATTTGGGGGGGGCTCCTACAATGAGCAGTTCTTC
CAIAGEFGGGSYNEQFF
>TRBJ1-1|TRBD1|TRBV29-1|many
TGCAGCGGCCGACAGGGGGCCACTGAAGCTTTCTTT
CSGRQGATEAFF
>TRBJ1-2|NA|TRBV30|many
TGTGCCTGGAGTCTAGGGAGTGGCTACACCTTC
CAWSLGSGYTF
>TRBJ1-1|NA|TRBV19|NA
TGTGCCAGTAGTATAGAAGCAGGGAGGACTGAAGCTTTCTTT
CASSIEAGRTEAFF
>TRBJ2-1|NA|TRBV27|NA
TGTGCCAGCAGTTTTTTATCGACCGGGAATGAGCAGTTCTTC
CASSFLSTGNEQFF
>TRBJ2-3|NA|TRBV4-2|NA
TGTGCCAGCAGCCAAGGAGTCAGGTCCACAGATACGCAGTATTTT
CASSQGVRSTDTQYF